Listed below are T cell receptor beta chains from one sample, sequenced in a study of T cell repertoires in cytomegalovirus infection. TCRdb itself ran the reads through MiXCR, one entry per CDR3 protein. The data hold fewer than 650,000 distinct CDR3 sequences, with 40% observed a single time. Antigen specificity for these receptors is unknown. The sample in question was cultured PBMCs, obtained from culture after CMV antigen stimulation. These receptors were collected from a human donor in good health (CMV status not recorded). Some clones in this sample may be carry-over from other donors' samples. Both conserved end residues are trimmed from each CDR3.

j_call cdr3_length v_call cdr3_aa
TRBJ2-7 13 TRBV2 ASSEARRGSYEQY
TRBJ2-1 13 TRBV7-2 ASSLAGTSVNEQF
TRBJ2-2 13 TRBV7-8 ASSFVQRSPGELF
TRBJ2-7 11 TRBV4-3 ASSQDHRGEQY
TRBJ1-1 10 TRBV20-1 SARDTNTEAF
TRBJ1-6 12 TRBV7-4 ASSLVGYGSPLH
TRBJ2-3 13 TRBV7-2 ASSSVTDARDTQY
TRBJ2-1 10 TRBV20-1 SAKRLVGEQF
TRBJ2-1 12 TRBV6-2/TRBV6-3 ASRDGGAINEQF
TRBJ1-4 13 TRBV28 ASSLSDGYNEKLF
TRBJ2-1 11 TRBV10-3 AISESRVRGQF
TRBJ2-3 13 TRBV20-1 SARSASGGLDTQY
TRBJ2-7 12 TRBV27 ASSRTGRRNEQY
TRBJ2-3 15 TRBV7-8 ASSFFPLGGGADTQY
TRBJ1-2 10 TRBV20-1 SASLANYGYT
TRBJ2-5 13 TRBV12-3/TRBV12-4 ASSLSRGGGETQY
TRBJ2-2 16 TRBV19 ATYLAGNSGLGSGELF
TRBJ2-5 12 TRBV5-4 ASSSGRPRETQY
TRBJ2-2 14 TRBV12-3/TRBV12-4 ASSLTQRMNTGELF
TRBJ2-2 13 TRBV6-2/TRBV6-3 ASGNLAGNTGELF
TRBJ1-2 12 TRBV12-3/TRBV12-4 ASSSLQGAKGYT
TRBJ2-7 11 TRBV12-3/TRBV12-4 ASSLILSTEQY
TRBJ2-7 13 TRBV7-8 ASSLGRWGSYEQY
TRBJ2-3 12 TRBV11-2 ASSSREGGDTQY
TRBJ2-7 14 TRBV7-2 ASSLDRALPAYEQY
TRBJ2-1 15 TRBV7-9 ASSLSLGQVSYNEQF
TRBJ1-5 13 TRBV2 ASSTSGQGNQPQH
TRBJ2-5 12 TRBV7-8 ASSLRTAEETQY
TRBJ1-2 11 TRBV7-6 ASSPGQIYGYT
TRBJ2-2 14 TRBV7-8 ASSSPRAGNTGELF
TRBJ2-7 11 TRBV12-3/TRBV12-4 ASTAGEAYEQY
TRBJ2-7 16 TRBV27 ASSLRRLAGGNGYEQY
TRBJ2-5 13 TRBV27 ASSPLARGRETQY
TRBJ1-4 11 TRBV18 ASSPGSSEKLF
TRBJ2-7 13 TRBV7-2 ASSFFSGEGYEQY
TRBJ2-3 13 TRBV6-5 ASRLYEGVVGTQY
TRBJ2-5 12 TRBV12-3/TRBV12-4 ASSVLAGGETQY
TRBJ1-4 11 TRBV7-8 ASSSRLPEKLF
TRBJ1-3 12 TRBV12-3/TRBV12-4 ASMAWVSGNTIY
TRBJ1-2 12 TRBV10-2 ASSPATVMRGYT
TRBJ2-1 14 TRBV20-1 SARASLAVRYNEQF
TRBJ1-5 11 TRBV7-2 ASSLEYGQPQH
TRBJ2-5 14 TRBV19 ASSPGTGVRQETQY
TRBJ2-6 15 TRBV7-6 ASSSPLAQSGANVLT
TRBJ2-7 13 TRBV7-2 ASSLAGTTSPEQY
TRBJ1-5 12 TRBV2 ASSETGVGQPQH
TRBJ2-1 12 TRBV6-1 ASSWDRGRNEQF
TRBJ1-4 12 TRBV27 ASSPRQGGEKLF
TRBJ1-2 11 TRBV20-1 SASPPGLYGYT
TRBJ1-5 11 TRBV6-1 ASTWDRQGPQH
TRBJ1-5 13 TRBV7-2 ASSAIPPGNQPQH
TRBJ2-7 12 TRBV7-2 ASSLGDRSYEQY
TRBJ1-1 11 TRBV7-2 ASMWDTTSEAF
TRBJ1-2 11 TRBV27 ASSWRANYGYT